This T cell receptor (beta chain) was sequenced for a study of CD8+ T cells in alopecia areata. The wider study: Severity scoring for treated patients was based on the percentage of affected scalp area. The study's findings and limits: Scalp data also include sequences from resident alphabeta T cells of normal skin. Tofacitinib produced a significant decrease in scalp clonality and in expanded CD8+ clones among the top 100.

A note on this clone: What it binds is unknown.

Regarding treatment: oral pan-JAK inhibitor, 5-10 mg twice daily. Peripheral blood and lesional scalp punch biopsies were taken from alopecia areata patients. Sequencing templates came from extracted RNA that was reverse transcribed into cDNA. Only in-frame clones appear in the TCRdb table, and some are missing; sequencing was by immunoSEQ multiplex PCR. Of about 190,000 clones in the sample, under 80% were seen once. This clonotype was sampled from a human donor with alopecia areata. This sample comprised CD4+ T cells sorted from blood, obtained between weeks 49 and 50, from a patient treated with tofacitinib.

The CDR3 sequence: CATSGQPRRDYGYTF. Written as DNA, the CDR3 is TGTGCCACCAGCGGACAGCCGCGTCGAGACTATGGCTACACCTTC. The rearrangement links TRBV15 to TRBJ1-2, with D perhaps TRBD1 (6 bases). CDR3 length equals 15 residues. The V end was cut by 5 bases, the J end by 3 bases, with 16 bases between. Germline V CDR1 and CDR2: LNHNV, YYDKDF (reference sequence).